The 14 T cell receptor beta chains in this list originate from one sample, sequenced in a study of Graves' ophthalmopathy and Graves' hyperthyroidism. RNA transcripts provided the template for amplifying TCR beta CDR3 regions. First-round RT-PCR employed HTBI primers, with a second-round multiplex PCR after it. TCRdb redid the calling of the multiplex PCR reads with MiXCR, one entry per CDR3 protein. The sample consists of about 400,000 distinct CDR3 sequences, about 18% of them appearing once. The sequenced sample was peripheral blood. The receptors stem from a woman younger than 35 with Graves' ophthalmopathy.

This clonotype was counted many times. This chain connects TRBV7-9 to TRBJ1-2; possible D gene TRBD1, 6 bases. Per germline, CDR1 SEHNR and CDR2 FQNEAQ (reference sequence). The CDR3 contains 14 residues. V shed 5 bases and J shed 6 bases, with 16 bases lying between them. The CDR3 sequence: CASSRWVTGDGYTF. The CDR3, as DNA: TGTGCCAGCAGCCGGTGGGTGACAGGAGATGGCTACACCTTC. The complete variable domain, with remaining parts taken from reference TRBV7-9 and TRBJ1-2, reads DTGVSQNPRHKITKRGQNVTFRCDPISEHNRLYWYRQTLGQGPEFLTYFQNEAQLEKSRLLSDRFSAERPKGSFSTLEIQRTEQGDSAMYLCASSRWVTGDGYTFGSGTRLTVV.

The chain links TRBV9 to TRBJ2-5, with TRBD2 matching 12 bases. V was pared by 3 bases and J by 2 bases, with 11 bases of the junction left unmatched. This CDR3 region has 18 residues. Per germline, CDR1 SGDLS and CDR2 YYNGEE. In nucleotides, the CDR3 is TGTGCCAGCAGCGGAACCGGGGGGGGACTAGCGGGTCAAGAGACCCAGTACTTC. It encodes CASSGTGGGLAGQETQYF.

This clonotype appeared many times. The chain combines TRBV7-3 with TRBJ2-5, with 10 bases that match TRBD2. The germline V gene encodes CDR1 SGHTA and CDR2 FQGTGA. CDR3 length: 15 residues. Trimming removed 5 bases from V and 5 bases from J; junction bases left unmatched: 8. CDR3 sequence: CASSPQRGGGETQYF. CDR3 nucleotide sequence: TGTGCCAGCAGCCCGCAGCGGGGGGGCGGGGAGACCCAGTACTTC. Drawing the rest from reference TRBV7-3 and TRBJ2-5, the complete variable domain is GAGVSQTPSNKVTEKGKYVELRCDPISGHTALYWYRQSLGQGPEFLIYFQGTGAADDSGLPNDRFFAVRPEGSVSTLKIQRTERGDSAVYLCASSPQRGGGETQYFGPGTRLLVL.

This sequence joins TRBV3-1 and TRBJ2-7, with D possibly being TRBD1 (6 bases). The CDR3 runs 13 residues. Trimming shortened V by 7 bases and J by 4 bases, and 14 bases separated the two germline ends. Germline CDR1 LGHDT, CDR2 YNNKEL (reference sequence). The CDR3: CASTPKGVYEQYF. CDR3 nucleotide sequence: TGTGCCAGCACCCCAAAGGGGGTTTACGAGCAGTACTTC.

This clonotype occurred many times. The CDR3, as DNA: TGCAGCGTTGAGGGAGGGGGCGCGGGTGGCTACACCTTC. Protein: CSVEGGGAGGYTF. J is TRBJ1-2 and V is TRBV29-1; 7 bases are shared with TRBD1. CDR3 length equals 13 residues. The germline gives CDR1 SQVTM, CDR2 ANQGSEA. Trimming at V came to 3 bases and at J to 7 bases, leaving 8 bases not matched to a gene.

This clonotype was observed at least ten times. The chain carries TRBV7-9 and TRBJ2-7, with 8 bases fitting TRBD2. Germline CDR1 is SEHNR and CDR2 is FQNEAQ (reference sequence). The CDR3 sequence is 14 residues long. Losses at the gene ends were 3 bases for V and 3 bases for J; bases not matched to a gene: 4. CDR3 nucleotides: TGTGCCAGCAGCTTCCCCGGGACTAGCTACGAGCAGTACTTC. This encodes CASSFPGTSYEQYF.

The rearrangement links TRBV12-3 or TRBV12-4 to TRBJ1-6, with D possibly TRBD1 on 5 matching bases. The V end lost 7 bases, the J end lost 7 bases, and 14 bases lay between the germline ends. The CDR3 loop spans 14 amino acids. The CDR3 protein is CASTLQDPNSPLHF. In DNA, the CDR3 is TGTGCCAGCACACTACAGGACCCGAATTCACCCCTCCACTTT.

This clonotype was seen repeatedly, ten times or more. The chain couples TRBV20-1 to TRBJ2-7; TRBD1 matches 8 bases. Germline V lookup: CDR1 DFQATT, CDR2 SNEGSKA (reference sequence). The J segment lost 1 base and the V segment lost 8 bases, leaving 7 bases of the junction unmatched. The length of the CDR3 is 13 residues. Here the CDR3 reads CSLDRATSYEQYF. The CDR3 coding sequence is TGCAGTCTGGACAGGGCCACGTCCTACGAGCAGTACTTC.

The chain combines TRBV27 with TRBJ1-1, with unresolved D. Per germline, CDR1 MNHEY and CDR2 SMNVEV (reference sequence). The CDR3 is 13 residues long. V was shortened by 3 bases and J by 4 bases, with 9 bases between the two germline ends. CDR3 sequence reads: CASSFGRFTEAFF. In DNA form, the CDR3 reads TGTGCCAGCAGTTTCGGACGGTTCACTGAAGCTTTCTTT.

The chain joins TRBV12-5 to TRBJ1-1, with D possibly TRBD1 on 6 matching bases. The V and J ends lost 7 bases and 5 bases respectively, with 11 bases between them. There are 12 residues in the CDR3. The germline CDR1 and CDR2 sequences are LGHNT and FRNRAP. The CDR3 DNA follows: TGTGCTAGTGTCATTCAGGGGACTGAAGCTTTCTTT. Translation gives CASVIQGTEAFF.

In its sample, this clonotype was seen many times. The gene calls are TRBV6-5 and TRBJ1-3; D remains unclear. CDR1 and CDR2 (germline): MNHEY, SVGAGI. This CDR3 has 15 residues. V lost 0 bases, J lost 0 bases, and 6 bases lay in between. CDR3 sequence (DNA): TGTGCCAGCAGTTACTCTTCCGACTCTGGAAACACCATATATTTT. Encoded protein: CASSYSSDSGNTIYF.

This chain joins TRBV18 and TRBJ1-2, with a tentative D call TRBD1 (5 bases). The germline V and J ends were trimmed by 6 bases and 5 bases, with 19 bases remaining between them. Germline CDR1 and CDR2: KGHSH and LQKENI. The CDR3 has 15 amino acids. Here the CDR3 DNA reads TGTGCCAGCTCCCCGCTACAGGACGGTCGGTATGGCTACACCTTC. Amino acids: CASSPLQDGRYGYTF.

Here the CDR3 DNA reads TGTGCCACCGAGACCGGGACAGGGGTAGAGACCCAGTACTTC. Its protein product is CATETGTGVETQYF. V gene TRBV6-1 combines with J gene TRBJ2-5; TRBD1 aligns across 10 bases. Germline values: CDR1 MNHNS, CDR2 SASEGT. Trimming cost V 10 bases and J 4 bases; bases outside gene matches: 9. The CDR3 is made up of 14 amino acids.

This clonotype was recorded many times. The chain recombines TRBV28 with TRBJ2-7; maybe TRBD1 (5 bases). Germline values: CDR1 MDHEN, CDR2 SYDVKM. Trimming shortened V by 2 bases and J by 5 bases, and 13 bases separated the two germline ends. This CDR3 spans 14 amino acids. CDR3 sequence (DNA): TGTGCCAGCAGTTTACCTCGGCCAGGGAACGAGCAGTACTTC. Translation: CASSLPRPGNEQYF. The complete variable domain, with remaining parts taken from reference TRBV28 and TRBJ2-7, reads DVKVTQSSRYLVKRTGEKVFLECVQDMDHENMFWYRQDPGLGLRLIYFSYDVKMKEKGDIPEGYSVSREKKERFSLILESASTNQTSMYLCASSLPRPGNEQYFGPGTRLTVT.